These 10 T cell receptor beta chains were sequenced from one sample in a study of T cells and Merkel cell carcinoma outcomes. Sequenced by immunoSEQ multiplex PCR; TCRdb stores in-frame clones only, minus some. The sample carries some 19,000 clones, roughly 87% recorded once. The specimen sequenced was tumor tissue from Merkel cell carcinoma. The receptors were sampled from a human donor with Merkel cell carcinoma.

This chain connects TRBV2 to TRBJ2-7; TRBD2 aligns across 10 bases. Germline V CDR1 and CDR2: SNHLY, FYNNEI. Unmatched junction bases numbered 9, after V lost 10 bases and J lost 3 bases. The CDR3 length is 14 residues. The CDR3 spells CAKSLLAGLYEQYF. CDR3 nucleotide sequence: TGTGCCAAGAGCTTACTAGCGGGACTCTACGAGCAGTACTTC.

The chain combines TRBV5-1 with TRBJ2-4, with D perhaps given as TRBD1 or TRBD2 (5 bases each). V lost 7 bases and J lost 1, with 12 bases in between. There are 14 residues in the CDR3. Per the germline V gene, CDR1 is SGHRS and CDR2 is YFSETQ. This chain's CDR3 is CASRHEGAKNIQYF. The CDR3 DNA reads as TGCGCCAGCCGTCACGAGGGGGCCAAAAACATTCAGTACTTC.

The V gene is TRBV5-8, the J gene TRBJ2-5, with D possibly TRBD2 on 6 matching bases. The CDR3 contains 15 residues. Trimming left V 0 bases short and J 4 bases short, with 13 bases between. Germline V lookup: CDR1 SGHTS, CDR2 YDEGEE. CDR3: CASSLGLVGRETQYF. The DNA for the CDR3 is TGTGCCAGCAGCTTGGGACTAGTGGGGCGAGAGACCCAGTACTTC.

The CDR3 protein is CASSPMDSPHEQYF. The CDR3 coding sequence is TGTGCCAGCAGCCCAATGGACAGTCCACACGAGCAGTACTTC. V usage is TRBV9 and J usage is TRBJ2-7; TRBD1 is a possible D gene (6 bases). V was cut by 4 bases and J by 5 bases, with 16 bases left in between. The CDR3 length is 14 residues. The germline V gene encodes CDR1 SGDLS and CDR2 YYNGEE.

The CDR3 spells CASSYGVRNTEAFF. Written as DNA, the CDR3 is TGTGCCAGCAGTTACGGAGTTCGGAACACTGAAGCTTTCTTT. The genes are TRBV6-5 and TRBJ1-1; D is ambiguous. Trimming stripped 2 bases from V and 1 base from J, with 8 bases between. CDR1 and CDR2 (germline): MNHEY, SVGAGI. The CDR3 is made up of 14 amino acids.

CDR3 residues: CASSLASRGVRNEQFF. The DNA for the CDR3 is TGTGCCAGCAGCTTAGCGAGCAGGGGGGTTCGCAATGAGCAGTTCTTC. V and J are TRBV7-9 and TRBJ2-1; D is possibly TRBD1 (7 bases). Germline values: CDR1 SEHNR, CDR2 FQNEAQ (reference sequence). The CDR3 length is 16 residues. V lost 0 bases, J lost 6 bases, and 15 bases lay in between.

The chain links TRBV12-5 to TRBJ1-1, with 7 bases fitting TRBD1. Germline CDR1 is LGHNT and CDR2 is FRNRAP. The CDR3 runs 13 residues. Written as DNA, the CDR3 is TGTGCCGTAGGGGGCTCGCAGTCTCCTGAAGCTTTCTTT. It specifies CAVGGSQSPEAFF.

The chain has TRBV2 and TRBJ1-2, with TRBD1 as a possible D gene (5 bases). V dropped 3 bases and J dropped 4 bases, with 15 bases sitting between them. CDR1 is SNHLY, CDR2 FYNNEI, per germline. The CDR3 is 15 amino acids. The CDR3 DNA sequence: TGTGCCAGCAGTGATAAGTTGGGGGGAGGCTATGGCTACACCTTC. Translated, it gives CASSDKLGGGYGYTF. Together with reference TRBV2 and TRBJ1-2, the CDR3 gives the full variable domain: EPEVTQTPSHQVTQMGQEVILRCVPISNHLYFYWYRQILGQKVEFLVSFYNNEISEKSEIFDDQFSVERPDGSNFTLKIRSTKLEDSAMYFCASSDKLGGGYGYTFGSGTRLTVV.

The V and J genes are TRBV6-1 and TRBJ2-7; D is unresolved. CDR1 is MNHNS, CDR2 SASEGT, per germline. V dropped 8 bases and J dropped 12 bases, with 17 bases sitting between them. This CDR3 is 11 amino acids long. Here the CDR3 reads CASRRAYEAYF. The CDR3 DNA follows: TGTGCCAGCCGTAGGGCGTACGAGGCGTACTTC.

The chain uses TRBV6-6 and TRBJ2-7; tentative D call: TRBD2 (5 bases). Trimming took off 6 bases at V and 1 base at J, with 16 bases between the two ends. The CDR3 runs to 15 residues. Germline V gene data show CDR1 as MNHNY and CDR2 as SVGAGI (reference sequence). CDR3 nucleotides: TGTGCCAGCAGCGGAGAAGACGGAGGATCCTACGAGCAGTACTTC. Translating gives CASSGEDGGSYEQYF.